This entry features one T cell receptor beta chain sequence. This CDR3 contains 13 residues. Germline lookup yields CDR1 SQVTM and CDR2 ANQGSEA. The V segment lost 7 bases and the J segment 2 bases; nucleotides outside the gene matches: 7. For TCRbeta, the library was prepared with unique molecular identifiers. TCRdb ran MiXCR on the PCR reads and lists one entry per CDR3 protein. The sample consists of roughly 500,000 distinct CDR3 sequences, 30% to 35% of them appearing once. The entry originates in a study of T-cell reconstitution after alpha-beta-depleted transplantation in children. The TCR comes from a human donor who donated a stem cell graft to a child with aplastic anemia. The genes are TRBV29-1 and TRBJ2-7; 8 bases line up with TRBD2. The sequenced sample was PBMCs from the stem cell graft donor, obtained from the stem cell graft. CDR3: CSARTSLTYEQYF. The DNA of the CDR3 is TGCAGCGCCAGGACTAGCCTCACCTACGAGCAGTACTTC.